This T cell receptor beta chain was identified in a study of T cell responses to AZD1222 COVID-19 vaccine. Generated by immunoSEQ multiplex PCR, the TCRdb table keeps only in-frame clones and is missing some. Of 85,000 to 90,000 clones listed, around 90% are singletons. V lost 0 bases and J lost 4, with 16 bases in between. Per the germline V gene, CDR1 is SGHRS and CDR2 is YFSETQ. The CDR3 spans 17 residues. A word on this clone: What it recognizes is unknown.

Whole-study results and caveats: Repertoire samples came only from after the peak T cell response. The study identified only six AZD1222 recipients as seropositive at baseline.

V is TRBV5-1 and J is TRBJ1-4, with a possible D match to TRBD1 (5 bases). Sequenced here: peripheral blood, sampled 28 days after the second AZD1222 dose. The source of this sequence is an adult who received the AZD1222 COVID-19 vaccine. CDR3 nucleotides: TGCGCCAGCAGCTTGGAGGGGCGGGGGGTCCTTAATGAAAAACTGTTTTTT. This translates into CASSLEGRGVLNEKLFF.